Listed here are 18 T cell receptor beta chains from one sample, sequenced in a study of CD8+ T cells in alopecia areata (dated by TCRdb to between 2017 and 2018). The library was produced with the immunoSEQ multiplex PCR assay. For TCR sequencing, RNA was extracted from every sample and reverse transcribed into cDNA to serve as template. Sourced from immuneACCESS, this table was stored by TCRdb with only in-frame sequences that have V and J called. A share of the clones is absent; for the studies checked, an unresolved V gene accounts for under half, and the remainder has no known explanation. This sample holds around 270,000 clones; roughly 60% were observed only once. The ten largest clonotypes hold around 1.7% of the sample. The intended sense of this specimen's time point label: about 25 weeks on oral tofacitinib. The sample's treatment or condition label is to be understood as: oral pan-JAK inhibitor, 5-10 mg twice daily.

The specimen was CD4+ T cells sorted from blood, collected at week 24, from a patient treated with tofacitinib. The source is a human donor with alopecia areata.

The V gene is TRBV30, the J gene TRBJ1-5; D is unresolved. The germline CDR1 and CDR2 sequences are GTSNPN and SVGIG (reference sequence). This CDR3 spans 13 amino acids. V dropped 0 bases and J dropped 5 bases, with 8 bases sitting between them. The CDR3 sequence is CAWSVTNDQPQHF. CDR3 coding DNA: TGTGCCTGGAGTGTGACAAACGATCAGCCCCAGCATTTT.

The rearrangement links TRBV7-2 to TRBJ1-1; no firm D call. Germline lookup yields CDR1 SGHTA and CDR2 FQGNSA. The CDR3 has 14 residues. Trimming left V 5 bases short and J 1 base short, with 11 bases between. CDR3 nucleotides: TGTGCCAGCAGCCTGACGCTGGGGAACACTGAAGCTTTCTTT. It codes for CASSLTLGNTEAFF.

This clone has a handful of counts. This sequence joins TRBV29-1 and TRBJ2-3, with TRBD2 as a possible D gene (6 bases). This CDR3 has 13 amino acids. Germline CDR1 is SQVTM and CDR2 is ANQGSEA. V lost 7 bases, J lost 6 bases, and 17 bases lay in between. CDR3 sequence: CSGNRDRGDTQYF. As DNA, the CDR3 is TGCAGCGGGAACCGGGACCGGGGGGATACGCAGTATTTT.

The chain joins TRBV30 to TRBJ1-1; D may be TRBD1 (5 bases). The CDR3 is 13 amino acids. The V and J ends lost 0 bases and 3 bases respectively, with 8 bases between them. Looked up from germline, CDR1 is GTSNPN and CDR2 is SVGIG (reference sequence). The CDR3 region has the DNA TGTGCCTGGAGTGTGGCAGGGTACACTGAAGCTTTCTTT. Encoded protein: CAWSVAGYTEAFF.

This clone was picked up one time. The chain uses TRBV5-6 and TRBJ2-1; 8 bases line up with TRBD1. The germline CDR1 and CDR2 sequences are SGHDT and YYEEEE. V was pared by 6 bases and J by 4 bases, with 9 bases of the junction left unmatched. This CDR3 contains 15 residues. The CDR3 nucleotides are TGTGCCAGCAACCTGCTCAGGGGGCAATACAATGAGCAGTTCTTC. Residues: CASNLLRGQYNEQFF.

The J gene is TRBJ2-7, the V gene TRBV4-2, with 11 bases aligning to TRBD1. Germline CDR1 is LGHNA and CDR2 is YNFKEQ. J gave up 7 bases and V 1 base, and 9 bases lay outside the gene matches. This CDR3 region has 16 residues. CDR3 sequence: CASSQAFGQGAREQYF. CDR3 DNA: TGTGCCAGCAGCCAAGCCTTCGGACAGGGGGCAAGGGAGCAGTACTTC.

The chain links TRBV7-6 to TRBJ2-7; 7 positions match TRBD1. The ends lost 4 bases at V and 7 bases at J; junction bases unmatched: 7. CDR3 length: 13 amino acids. Germline V gene lookup returns CDR1 SGHVS and CDR2 FNYEAQ. CDR3 protein: CASSYRQGGEQYF. CDR3 coding DNA: TGTGCCAGCAGCTACCGACAGGGTGGGGAGCAGTACTTC.

The chain employs TRBV2 and TRBJ1-5; D gene unclear. In germline, CDR1 is SNHLY, CDR2 FYNNEI. V was shortened by 6 bases and J by 2 bases, with 14 bases between the two germline ends. This CDR3 region has 15 residues. This CDR3 reads CASRAGVSGNQPQHF. As DNA, the CDR3 is TGTGCCAGCAGGGCCGGAGTCAGTGGCAATCAGCCCCAGCATTTT.

The J gene is TRBJ1-2, the V gene TRBV6-5; 7 positions match TRBD1. CDR3 size: 13 residues. Germline CDR1 reads MNHEY; CDR2 reads SVGAGI. V shed 6 bases, J shed 2 bases, and the junction held 3 bases outside the gene matches. The CDR3 is CASRQGHNYGYTF. The CDR3 nucleotides are TGTGCCAGCAGACAGGGGCACAACTATGGCTACACCTTC.

The rearrangement joins TRBV4-2 to TRBJ2-5; weak D call: TRBD2 (6 bases). The V end lost 1 base, the J end lost 5 bases, and 23 bases lay between the germline ends. The CDR3 has 18 residues. Germline loops: CDR1 LGHNA, CDR2 YNFKEQ. The CDR3 here is CASSQGGGGGVGSETQYF. The DNA for the CDR3 is TGTGCCAGCAGCCAAGGAGGTGGCGGCGGGGTCGGTTCGGAGACCCAGTACTTC.

The chain combines TRBV4-3 with TRBJ2-3; 10 nucleotides align to TRBD2. This CDR3 region has 15 residues. Germline V gene data show CDR1 as LGHNA and CDR2 as YSLEER. J was trimmed by 9 bases and V by 1 base; bases with no gene match: 7. CDR3 in amino acids: CASSQGTSGEFTQYF. The CDR3 DNA follows: TGCGCCAGCAGCCAAGGAACTAGCGGGGAGTTCACGCAGTATTTT.

This clone was found a few times. Other nucleotide sequences from this sample produce the same CDR3. The chain has TRBV29-1 and TRBJ2-5; no clear D. This CDR3 has 10 amino acids. The V gene's germline CDR1 is SQVTM and CDR2 ANQGSEA. V lost 4 bases, J lost 4 bases, and 4 bases lay in between. For the CDR3, the DNA is TGCAGCGTTGCAGGAGAGACCCAGTACTTC. It translates to CSVAGETQYF.

This clone was seen a handful of times. This chain links TRBV20-1 with TRBJ1-1, with a possible D match to TRBD1 (6 bases). CDR1 is DFQATT and CDR2 is SNEGSKA in the germline V gene (reference sequence). The CDR3 is made up of 11 amino acids. CDR3 region: CKPTGTLCAFF. The CDR3 DNA reads TGCAAACCAACAGGGACTCTGTGTGCTTTCTTT.

The chain combines TRBV6-6 with TRBJ2-5; 8 positions agree with TRBD2. The V and J ends lost 2 bases and 0 bases, in that order; junction bases with no gene match: 5. Germline V gene data show CDR1 as MNHNY and CDR2 as SVGAGI (reference sequence). The CDR3 runs to 16 residues. Here the CDR3 reads CASSYPRAGDQETQYF. CDR3 sequence (DNA): TGTGCCAGCAGTTACCCCAGAGCGGGGGACCAAGAGACCCAGTACTTC.

The chain has TRBV7-2 and TRBJ2-7; 7 bases agree with TRBD2. V was clipped by 5 bases and J by 7 bases; unmatched bases: 14. This CDR3 spans 15 amino acids. Germline V gives CDR1 SGHTA, CDR2 FQGNSA. The CDR3 spells CASSMGRDPGREQYF. CDR3 DNA: TGTGCCAGCAGCATGGGCCGGGACCCCGGGAGGGAGCAGTACTTC.

The rearrangement links TRBV30 to TRBJ2-1, with D maybe TRBD1 (6 bases). The CDR3 spans 13 residues. Trimming left V 5 bases short and J 2 bases short, with 10 bases between. The germline V gene encodes CDR1 GTSNPN and CDR2 SVGIG (reference sequence). The CDR3 bases are TGTGCCTGGTCGAAGGGGGCCTACAATGAGCAGTTCTTC. Translating gives CAWSKGAYNEQFF.

The rearrangement uses TRBV7-2 and TRBJ2-1, with 11 bases identical to TRBD1. Germline lookup yields CDR1 SGHTA and CDR2 FQGNSA. This CDR3 has 16 amino acids. J gave up 7 bases and V 5 bases, and 10 bases lay outside the gene matches. CDR3 protein: CASSARPGQGGNEQFF. The CDR3, as DNA: TGTGCCAGCAGCGCGCGGCCGGGACAGGGGGGTAATGAGCAGTTCTTC.

This clone showed up just a few times. CDR3 sequence: CAWSVRTGSPNYGYTF. In DNA, the CDR3 is TGTGCCTGGAGTGTACGGACAGGTTCCCCTAACTATGGCTACACCTTC. The V and J genes are TRBV30 and TRBJ1-2; 7 bases align to TRBD1. There are 16 residues in the CDR3. The germline V gene encodes CDR1 GTSNPN and CDR2 SVGIG (reference sequence). V trimming: 0 bases; J trimming: 0 bases; junction bases outside the gene matches: 7. Full variable domain (rest looked up from reference TRBV30 and TRBJ1-2): SQTIHQWPATLVQPVGSPLSLECTVEGTSNPNLYWYRQAAGRGLQLLFYSVGIGQISSEVPQNLSASRPQDRQFILSSKKLLLSDSGFYLCAWSVRTGSPNYGYTFGSGTRLTVV.